A single T cell receptor beta chain is shown here with its context. The antigen is undetermined. The data are from a study of shared clonotypes between healthy human individuals. For the study at large: Aged between 18 and 49, the donors were a couple of women and a few men. Study findings and constraints: Across four donors, naive CD4 shared around 5.1%, naive CD8 over 3%, memory CD4 2% to 2.5%, memory CD8 0.4% to 0.5%.

The V gene's germline CDR1 is MDHEN and CDR2 SYDVKM. This CDR3 region has 17 residues. Trimming took 3 bases from V and 2 from J; bases not matched to a gene: 11. Sequenced by immunoSEQ multiplex PCR; TCRdb stores in-frame clones only, minus some. The table includes roughly 2,000,000 clones, 85% to 95% detected once. Positive CCR7 selection of CD45RO-negative cells yielded the naive CD8 cells, and terminally differentiated effector memory CD45RA+ cells were excluded. This TCR was sampled from a man between 18 and 29 years old in good health. Some clones in this sample may be carry-over from other donors' samples. Material for sequencing was naive CD8+ T cells from PBMCs. The genes are TRBV28 and TRBJ2-7, with 9 nucleotides matching TRBD1. The CDR3 DNA reads TGTGCCAGCAGTTTTATCGGAATCGGACAGGGGACCTACGAGCAGTACTTC. Protein product: CASSFIGIGQGTYEQYF.